This passage covers 7 T cell receptor beta chains from one sample sequenced in a study of T cells expressing NK-cell markers. TCRdb processed the 5' RACE reads again and assigns one entry to each CDR3 protein, with no DNA. This repertoire comprises a few hundred thousand distinct CDR3 sequences; its ten largest clones make up roughly 5.2%. Sequences were obtained from blood T cells: a sorted CD56 or NKG2C T cell subset, CD4+ or CD8+ T cells, or bulk PBMC T cells (not recorded which). The receptors originated from a man aged 18 to 70 in good health.

Here the CDR3 reads CASSTGTGPRPYTDTQYF. The V and J genes are TRBV5-1 and TRBJ2-3; TCRdb outputs TRBD1, but without DNA this stays unchecked. Germline V CDR1 and CDR2: SGHRS, YFSETQ. CDR3 length equals 18 residues. Drawing the rest from reference TRBV5-1 and TRBJ2-3, the complete variable domain is KAGVTQTPRYLIKTRGQQVTLSCSPISGHRSVSWYQQTPGQGLQFLFEYFSETQRNKGNFPGRFSGRQFSNSRSEMNVSTLELGDSALYLCASSTGTGPRPYTDTQYFGPGTRLTVL.

V and J are TRBV20-1 and TRBJ1-1; TCRdb gives TRBD1 as the D gene, but with no DNA this cannot be confirmed. Germline CDR1 is DFQATT and CDR2 is SNEGSKA (reference sequence). CDR3 size: 16 residues. CDR3 sequence reads: CSASWGRGSRDTEAFF.

The chain joins TRBV5-1 to TRBJ2-2. From germline, CDR1 is SGHRS and CDR2 YFSETQ. The CDR3 runs 13 residues. Here the CDR3 reads CASYGSDTGELFF.

The CDR3 spells CASSSRLPPRTDTQYF. The rearrangement links TRBV13 to TRBJ2-3. The germline gives CDR1 PRHDT, CDR2 FYEKMQ (reference sequence). The CDR3 extends over 16 amino acids.

The chain combines TRBV29-1 with TRBJ2-1; TCRdb's assignment of TRBD1 cannot be checked, as there is no DNA. The length of the CDR3 is 12 residues. From germline, CDR1 is SQVTM and CDR2 ANQGSEA. CDR3 residues: CSFRTGDNEQFF.

V usage is TRBV5-1 and J usage is TRBJ2-3. From germline, CDR1 is SGHRS and CDR2 YFSETQ. The CDR3 totals 16 residues. CDR3 amino acids: CASSLKTYRSTDTQYF. Combining the CDR3 with reference TRBV5-1 and TRBJ2-3 gives the whole variable domain KAGVTQTPRYLIKTRGQQVTLSCSPISGHRSVSWYQQTPGQGLQFLFEYFSETQRNKGNFPGRFSGRQFSNSRSEMNVSTLELGDSALYLCASSLKTYRSTDTQYFGPGTRLTVL.

This chain links TRBV28 with TRBJ1-1; the TCRdb D gene call, TRBD1, has no DNA to confirm it. This CDR3 has 15 amino acids. CDR1 and CDR2 from the germline V gene are MDHEN and SYDVKM. The CDR3 sequence: CASWGGGVGNTEAFF.